This T cell receptor beta chain was documented in a study of blood T cell repertoires in COVID-19. Study summary: Acute and convalescent COVID-19 samples came from the United States, Italy and Spain. PBMCs, B-cell-depleted T cells, or T cells provided the cDNA or gDNA that made up the material.

In the original processing: Scientists estimated how many nucleated cells there were by amplifying reference gene primers. The data were produced by immunoSEQ multiplex PCR, yet TCRdb's version contains in-frame clones alone and is incomplete. The DNA was the basis for D and trimming; V, J and clone size are from that table. In the table there are under 55,000 clones, 85% to 90% of which are singletons. This CDR3 has 15 residues. Germline V gene sequence: CDR1 LGHDT, CDR2 YNNKEL (reference sequence). The V gene lost 0 bases and the J gene lost 7 bases, with 10 bases spanning the gap. The source material was peripheral blood. This clonotype was obtained from a human donor in a cohort sampled during active COVID-19. The V gene is TRBV3-1 (or the pseudogene TRBV3-2), the J gene TRBJ1-6, with D unclear. CDR3 in DNA: TGTGCCAGCAGCCAAGATTTCAACAGAAATTCACCCCTCCACTTT. The encoded protein is CASSQDFNRNSPLHF.